This is a list of T cell receptor beta chains from one sample in a study of T cells in Graves' hyperthyroidism and ophthalmopathy. TCRdb reanalysed the multiplex PCR reads using MiXCR and keeps one entry per CDR3 protein. The table includes just over 550,000 distinct CDR3 sequences, 35% to 55% detected once. The specimen was peripheral blood or thyroid tissue (not recorded which). The receptor set was obtained from a woman aged 18-35 years with Graves' hyperthyroidism. Both conserved end residues are part of each CDR3.

cdr3_aa | j_call | v_call
CSARGQETDQPQHF | TRBJ1-5 | TRBV20-1
CSVEDETDVISGNTIYF | TRBJ1-3 | TRBV29-1
CASRELSGANVLTF | TRBJ2-6 | TRBV14
CASSQGPGSNTEAFF | TRBJ1-1 | TRBV7-9
CAIRRTSGSHEQYF | TRBJ2-7 | TRBV10-3
CSLPYNYGYTF | TRBJ1-2 | TRBV29-1
CASSVVTSGGNEQFF | NA | TRBV9
CATSDPVAGSYGTEAFF | TRBJ1-1 | TRBV10-3
CSARDQEARSYEQYF | TRBJ2-7 | TRBV20-1
CASSLGPSFYEQYF | TRBJ2-7 | TRBV7-9
CASSSFTGELFF | TRBJ2-2 | TRBV7-2
CSAALGRGYTF | TRBJ1-2 | TRBV29-1
CASSPLWGSTEAFF | TRBJ1-1 | TRBV11-2
CASSRRQGLQETQYF | TRBJ2-5 | TRBV5-1
CSARRFEREETQYF | TRBJ2-5 | TRBV20-1
CSASRGVGEKLFF | TRBJ1-4 | TRBV20-1
CSAKTSGRINTQYF | TRBJ2-3 | TRBV20-1
CATSSAAYQEAQYF | TRBJ2-5 | TRBV24-1
CAITEDREQETQYF | TRBJ2-5 | TRBV10-3
CSVATGTSGRARVYQETQYF | TRBJ2-5 | TRBV29-1
CSALGGGGFEVYGYTF | TRBJ1-2 | TRBV20-1
CASSLAGQGSEAFF | TRBJ1-1 | TRBV2
CASSKGGGTEAFF | TRBJ1-1 | TRBV19
CASSLRAGGRHTYGYTF | TRBJ1-2 | TRBV7-6
CASSTSLGTSGNTIYF | TRBJ1-3 | TRBV6-5
CATRGFMNTEAFF | TRBJ1-1 | TRBV24-1
CSATKGQGRYGYTF | TRBJ1-2 | TRBV20-1
CATSDPTGSGANVLTF | TRBJ2-6 | TRBV24-1
CASRRTSGNQETQYF | TRBJ2-5 | TRBV2
CASSLFIGGSQTQYF | TRBJ2-5 | TRBV9
CASSVDSRGRQGVGYTF | TRBJ1-2 | TRBV25-1
CASSRKGVSYEQYF | TRBJ2-7 | TRBV7-2
CASSSLGHSEKLFF | TRBJ1-4 | TRBV19
CASSLYTDTQYF | TRBJ2-3 | TRBV7-2
CASSLVGQMGGRSEQYF | TRBJ2-7 | TRBV7-6
CGSSSLDRRNTIYF | TRBJ1-3 | TRBV7-2
CASSIRVSDSPLHF | TRBJ1-6 | TRBV19
CASWIPGQGGQKLFF | TRBJ1-4 | TRBV2
CASIRTGDYGYTF | TRBJ1-2 | TRBV2